This is a list of T cell receptor beta chains from one sample in a study of esophageal squamous cell carcinoma under preoperative chemotherapy. MiXCR, applied by TCRdb to the PCR reads, yields one record per CDR3 protein. The table has about 11,000 distinct CDR3 sequences, roughly 60% seen once. This material was collected from a patient given preoperative chemotherapy. These receptors originate from a human donor with esophageal squamous cell carcinoma. The donor label of this sample is uncertain. The CDR3 runs from the conserved cysteine through the conserved F or W. A D gene is named only where the DNA matches it firmly. Size tells how often a clone was seen (once, few, many) or the class of an expanded clone, and some rows leave it out.

j_call,v_call,clone_size,d_call,cdr3_aa,cdr3_nt
TRBJ2-5,TRBV6-1,.,.,CAGRGALGQETQYF,TGTGCGGGCAGAGGGGCTCTAGGCCAAGAGACCCAGTACTTC
TRBJ1-6,TRBV6-5,once,.,CASSFGQSYEQHF,TGTGCCAGCAGTTTTGGGCAGTCCTACGAGCAGCACTTT
TRBJ2-7,TRBV7-6,.,.,CASSSRLRGNEQYF,TGTGCCAGCAGCTCGAGGCTTCGGGGAAATGAGCAGTACTTC
TRBJ2-5,TRBV6-1,.,TRBD2,CASSAAGVETQYF,TGTGCCAGCAGTGCCGCGGGAGTAGAGACCCAGTACTTC
TRBJ2-5,TRBV6-1,.,.,CASGGFGGSYQDTQYF,TGTGCCAGCGGGGGGTTTGGGGGAAGCTACCAAGATACGCAGTATTTC
TRBJ1-2,TRBV7-2,once,.,CASSLGDNYGYTF,TGTGCCAGCAGCTTAGGGGATAACTATGGCTACACCTTC
TRBJ2-3,TRBV6-1,.,TRBD1,CASCGETGGSDTQYF,TGTGCCAGCTGCGGAGAAACAGGGGGGTCAGATACGCAGTATTTT
TRBJ2-3,TRBV5-6,few,.,CASSLKGTWVAGTDTQYF,TGTGCCAGCAGCTTGAAGGGAACTTGGGTGGCTGGCACAGATACGCAGTATTTT
TRBJ2-3,TRBV6-1,.,.,CASLAGGKETQYF,TGTGCCAGCCTCGCCGGGGGCAAAGAGACGCAGTACTTT
TRBJ2-5,TRBV6-4,many,.,CASSDPSGKETQYF,TGTGCCAGCAGTGACCCGAGCGGTAAAGAGACCCAGTACTTC
TRBJ1-2,TRBV6-1,.,.,CASSEDRANGYTF,TGTGCCAGCAGTGAAGACAGGGCGAATGGCTACACCTTC
TRBJ2-5,TRBV6-1,few,.,CASSRRVAGETQYF,TGTGCCAGCAGCCGTCGGGTAGCCGGGGAGACCCAGTACTTC
TRBJ2-4,TRBV10-3,.,.,CAISRRVQNIQYF,TGTGCCATCTCCCGCCGGGTGCAAAACATTCAGTACTTC
TRBJ2-3,TRBV6-1,.,.,CASRGFWGRDPETQYF,TGTGCCAGCAGGGGATTTTGGGGACGCGACCCAGAGACGCAGTATTTT
TRBJ2-3,TRBV6-1,.,.,CASSELGRCDKNTQYF,TGTGCCAGCAGTGAATTGGGGCGGTGCGACAAAAATACGCAGTATTTC
TRBJ2-2,TRBV6-1,.,TRBD2,CASRGTKRGPGLAAVSTGAQFF,TGTGCCAGCAGGGGGACTAAGCGGGGGCCGGGACTAGCGGCTGTGAGCACAGGGGCGCAGTTTTTT
TRBJ2-7,TRBV6-1,.,.,CASGGFWGSYPDTQYF,TGTGCCAGCGGGGGATTTTGGGGAAGCTACCCAGATACGCAGTACTTC
TRBJ2-3,TRBV6-1,once,TRBD2,CAGGGPKNTQYF,TGTGCGGGCGGGGGACCCAAAAACACGCAGTATTTC
TRBJ2-7,TRBV11-3,.,TRBD2,CARGRGGSFPDTQYF,TGTGCCAGGGGGCGGGGGGGGAGTTTCCCAGATACGCAGTACTTC
TRBJ2-3,TRBV27,.,.,CASSSPAGGTGVVDTQYF,TGTGCCAGCAGTTCCCCCGCGGGGGGGACAGGGGTGGTAGATACGCAGTATTTT
TRBJ2-1,TRBV12-3/TRBV12-4,.,TRBD2,CASSAGTSGGLREQFF,TGTGCCAGCAGTGCCGGGACTAGCGGGGGCCTTAGGGAGCAGTTCTTC
TRBJ2-2,TRBV6-1,many,TRBD1,CAGSPQGDTGELFF,TGTGCCGGTTCTCCACAGGGGGACACCGGGGAGCTGTTTTTT
TRBJ2-4,TRBV6-4,.,TRBD2,CASSDSGGSAKNTQYF,TGTGCCAGCAGCGACTCGGGGGGGAGCGCCAAAAACACTCAGTACTTC
TRBJ2-1,TRBV6-1,.,TRBD2,CASSESLAGAYEQFF,TGTGCCAGCAGTGAAAGTCTAGCGGGAGCCTACGAGCAGTTCTTC
TRBJ1-1,TRBV27,.,.,CASSLNRDLSMVNTEAFF,TGTGCCAGCAGTTTAAACCGGGACCTCTCGATGGTGAACACTGAAGCTTTCTTT
TRBJ2-1,TRBV4-2,.,.,CASSQRGPAGYNEQFF,TGTGCCAGCAGCCAAAGGGGCCCGGCGGGTTACAATGAGCAGTTCTTC
TRBJ2-7,TRBV6-1,few,.,CARGVRARDTQYF,TGTGCCAGGGGGGTGAGGGCCAGAGACACGCAGTACTTC
TRBJ2-5,TRBV7-8,.,TRBD1,CASSPRTGWETQYF,TGTGCCAGCAGCCCTCGGACAGGATGGGAGACCCAGTACTTC
TRBJ2-1,TRBV7-8,.,.,CASSLLRGLSNEQFF,TGTGCCAGCAGCTTACTACGGGGCCTTTCGAATGAGCAGTTCTTC
TRBJ2-1,TRBV6-5,.,.,CASSLSGTPDNEQFF,TGTGCCAGCAGTTTATCCGGGACCCCCGACAATGAGCAGTTCTTC
TRBJ2-1,TRBV6-1,once,.,CASSARGGGYYEQFF,TGTGCCAGCAGTGCCCGGGGAGGGGGTTACTACGAGCAGTTCTTC
TRBJ2-2,TRBV6-1,few,TRBD2,CASSARGGGTGELFF,TGTGCCAGCAGTGCCCGGGGGGGCGGCACCGGGGAGCTGTTTTTT
TRBJ1-1,TRBV6-1,.,TRBD1,CASSEGRGQGRTEAFF,TGTGCCAGCAGTGAAGGCAGGGGACAGGGGAGAACTGAAGCTTTCTTT
TRBJ2-7,TRBV6-1,medium-sized,.,CASSDVGSPYNEQYF,TGTGCCAGCAGTGACGTTGGCAGCCCCTACAATGAGCAGTACTTC
TRBJ2-1,TRBV12-3/TRBV12-4,.,.,CASSSFSGLSYNEQFF,TGTGCCAGCAGTAGCTTTAGCGGCCTCTCCTACAATGAGCAGTTCTTC
TRBJ2-5,TRBV27,few,.,CASSSQETQYF,TGTGCCAGCAGTTCCCAAGAGACCCAGTACTTC
TRBJ2-3,TRBV7-2,.,.,CASGQASDTQYF,TGTGCCAGCGGTCAGGCATCAGATACGCAGTATTTT
TRBJ2-1,TRBV6-1,.,.,CASSEAGAGNEQFF,TGTGCCAGCAGTGAAGCGGGAGCGGGCAATGAGCAGTTCTTC
TRBJ2-3,TRBV10-3,.,.,CAISDRDSTDTQYF,TGTGCCATCAGTGACAGGGACAGCACAGATACGCAGTATTTT
TRBJ2-1,TRBV10-3,.,TRBD2,CAIRGIAGLAGNEQFF,TGTGCCATCAGGGGGATCGCCGGACTAGCGGGAAATGAGCAGTTCTTC
TRBJ2-7,TRBV11-3,.,.,CASSLDPYEQYF,TGTGCCAGCAGCTTAGATCCCTACGAGCAGTACTTC
TRBJ2-5,TRBV6-1,.,TRBD2,CASSEAAGGGTQYF,TGTGCCAGCAGTGAAGCGGCGGGGGGTGGGACCCAGTACTTC
TRBJ2-1,TRBV6-1,.,.,CASRTGPRVLF,TGTGCCAGCAGGACGGGGCCCCGAGTATTATTC
TRBJ2-5,TRBV6-1,.,.,CASSTDRAETQYF,TGTGCCAGCAGCACAGATAGGGCAGAGACCCAGTACTTC
TRBJ2-1,TRBV6-5,.,.,CASSYSTRQETQFF,TGTGCCAGCAGTTACTCGACGCGGCAAGAGACCCAGTTCTTC